The entry below describes one TCR beta chain. The data stem from a study of blood T cell repertoires in COVID-19. Method: immunoSEQ multiplex PCR; TCRdb's copy keeps in-frame clones and lacks some. Here the sample spans fewer than 500,000 clones, about 89% being singletons. This CDR3 comprises 16 residues. Trimming removed 3 bases from V and 4 bases from J; junction bases left unmatched: 7. Germline V lookup: CDR1 MDHEN, CDR2 SYDVKM. The chain has TRBV28 and TRBJ2-1, with TRBD2 identical over 9 bases. The sequenced sample consisted of peripheral blood. The sequence was collected from a woman aged 25-40 years with acute or convalescent COVID-19. The CDR3 sequence is CASSLRSGGLYNEQFF. The CDR3 DNA reads as TGTGCCAGCAGTTTGCGTAGCGGGGGTTTATACAATGAGCAGTTCTTC.